The next 2 T cell receptor beta chains were all read from a single sample in a study of blood T cell repertoires in COVID-19. The table came from immunoSEQ multiplex PCR; TCRdb's copy has only in-frame clones and leaves some out. This sample has some 100,000 clones; around 86% occur once, and the top ten carry roughly 2.5%. Material: PBMCs or T cells enriched from blood (not recorded which). These receptors were taken from a woman between 50 and 59 years old who had recovered from COVID-19.

This chain joins TRBV11-2 and TRBJ2-1; TRBD2 agrees at 8 bases. V lost 5 bases to trimming and J lost 6 bases; unmatched junction nucleotides: 9. The CDR3 extends over 15 amino acids. From germline, CDR1 is SGHAT and CDR2 FQNNGV. The CDR3 loop is CASSPQRGRFNEQFF. The CDR3, as DNA: TGTGCCAGCAGCCCCCAGCGGGGGAGATTCAATGAGCAGTTCTTC.

The chain uses TRBV28 and TRBJ1-5, with 7 bases identical to TRBD1. CDR1 MDHEN and CDR2 SYDVKM come from the germline V gene. Trimming at V came to 7 bases and at J to 1 base, leaving 4 bases not matched to a gene. This CDR3 comprises 14 residues. The DNA for the CDR3 is TGTGCCAGCAACAACAGGGGAAGCAATCAGCCCCAGCATTTT. The encoded protein is CASNNRGSNQPQHF.